This T cell receptor (beta chain) comes out of a study of blood T cells in healthy people across ages. For the study at large: When template switching was applied, about one barcoded beta molecule was captured per two T cells. Findings and caveats of the study: The unknown donor CMV status may have confounded expanded clonotype changes.

The V gene's germline CDR1 is SQVTM and CDR2 ANQGSEA. This CDR3 region has 14 residues. V lost 4 bases to trimming and J lost 2 bases; unmatched junction nucleotides: 5. This clonotype was detected ten times or more. The antigen remains undetermined. With a J-beta primer mix and a sample-barcoded 5' primer, a second PCR ran about 7 to 11 cycles. From the 5' RACE reads, TCRdb called clonotypes with MiXCR, one entry per CDR3 protein. Of hundreds of thousands of distinct CDR3 sequences in the sample, about 51% were seen once. The sequence derives from a woman aged 80 or over in good health. This rearrangement joins TRBV29-1 to TRBJ2-3; 8 nucleotides match TRBD1. Sequenced input: blood. The CDR3: CSVGRTGYTDTQYF. The CDR3 DNA follows: TGCAGCGTTGGAAGGACAGGGTACACAGATACGCAGTATTTT.